These 24 T cell receptor beta chains share one sample of origin, sequenced in a study of patients and donors after allogeneic stem cell transplantation. TCRdb reprocessed the RT-PCR reads with MiXCR, giving one entry per CDR3 protein. The table records roughly 880,000 distinct CDR3 sequences, about a sixth of them present only once. The sequenced material came from blood, either unsorted or a sorted T cell fraction (not recorded which). The origin of the receptors is a human donor who was either an allogeneic HSCT recipient or a stem cell or donor lymphocyte infusion donor (not recorded which). It is not recorded whose cells these are; they may come from a transplant donor.

This clonotype occurred a few times. V is TRBV9 and J is TRBJ2-5; D remains unclear. The ends were cut back, 3 bases at V and 6 bases at J, with 6 bases in the middle. Germline lookup yields CDR1 SGDLS and CDR2 YYNGEE. CDR3 length: 11 residues. The CDR3 sequence is CASSARKTQYF. Here the CDR3 DNA reads TGTGCCAGCAGCGCCCGGAAGACCCAGTACTTC.

This clonotype appeared a few times. DNA for the CDR3: TGTGCCAGCAGCTTAAGCCAGGGGTTCGGTACGCAGTATTTT. This translates into CASSLSQGFGTQYF. The chain links TRBV7-3 to TRBJ2-3; maybe TRBD1 (6 bases). With 1 base removed from V and 8 bases from J, the gap between germline ends came to 13 bases. The CDR3 has 14 residues. The germline gives CDR1 SGHTA, CDR2 FQGTGA.

This clonotype occurred many times. The junction departs from germline at one end; a sequencing error may be responsible. V is TRBV5-1 and J is TRBJ1-1, with D possibly matching TRBD1 (6 bases). CDR1 SGHRS and CDR2 YFSETQ come from the germline V gene. There are 13 residues in the CDR3. The CDR3 spells CASSLGGNTEAFF. Written as DNA, the CDR3 is TGTGCCAGCAGCTTAGGGGGGAACACTGAAGCTTTCTTT.

Ten or more counts support this clonotype. This chain links TRBV29-1 with TRBJ2-1; 11 positions agree with TRBD2. Per germline, CDR1 SQVTM and CDR2 ANQGSEA. Losses at the gene ends were 7 bases for V and 5 bases for J; bases not matched to a gene: 4. CDR3 length: 13 residues. CDR3 in DNA: TGCAGCGGGGGACTAGCGGTACACAATGAGCAGTTCTTC. Its protein is CSGGLAVHNEQFF.

V is TRBV9 and J is TRBJ2-1, with 12 bases identical to TRBD2. From germline, CDR1 is SGDLS and CDR2 YYNGEE. The CDR3 covers 17 residues. V lost 1 base, J lost 9 bases, and 11 bases stayed unmatched. The CDR3 region has the DNA TGTGCCAGCAGCGTAATAGGGGGGCTAGCGGGAGGGGGTGAGCAGTTCTTC. It specifies CASSVIGGLAGGGEQFF.

This clonotype was picked up a small number of times. The J gene is TRBJ2-2, the V gene TRBV7-3; D is undetermined. CDR1 and CDR2 from the germline V gene are SGHTA and FQGTGA. The CDR3 totals 14 residues. Trimming took 2 bases from V and 1 from J, leaving 5 bases between them. This CDR3 reads CASSLYRNTGELFF. The CDR3 DNA sequence: TGTGCCAGCAGCTTATACAGGAACACCGGGGAGCTGTTTTTT.

This clonotype was found a few times. V is TRBV12-3 or TRBV12-4 and J is TRBJ2-7; D call uncertain. The V end lost 7 bases, the J end lost 6 bases, and 13 bases lay between the germline ends. The length of the CDR3 is 12 residues. The DNA for the CDR3 is TGTGCCAGCACCGGAAACTCTCGCGAGCAGTACTTC. This translates into CASTGNSREQYF.

This clonotype was counted only a few times. V usage is TRBV25-1 and J usage is TRBJ2-5; 12 bases agree with TRBD1. The V segment lost 2 bases and the J segment 5 bases; nucleotides outside the gene matches: 12. The CDR3 is 18 residues long. Germline-derived CDR1 and CDR2 are MGHDK and SYGVNS. The CDR3 DNA reads TGTGCCAGCAGTGAAGGGGGACAGGGGGCGTTTGGTGGTGAGACCCAGTACTTC. This sequence encodes CASSEGGQGAFGGETQYF. Based on the CDR3 plus reference TRBV25-1 and TRBJ2-5, the full variable domain is EADIYQTPRYLVIGTGKKITLECSQTMGHDKMYWYQQDPGMELHLIHYSYGVNSTEKGDLSSESTVSRIRTEHFPLTLESARPSHTSQYLCASSEGGQGAFGGETQYFGPGTRLLVL.

In regard to this clonotype: The CDR3 carries no conserved terminal phenylalanine or tryptophan, so it likely arises from a read error. V is TRBV7-9 and J is TRBJ2-7, with 7 bases matching TRBD1. V gave up 0 bases and J gave up 5 bases; unmatched junction bases: 10. Germline loops: CDR1 SEHNR, CDR2 FQNEAQ (reference sequence). CDR3 length: 16 residues. CDR3 sequence: CASSLAQTGTVHEQYL. CDR3 nucleotides: TGTGCCAGCAGCTTAGCACAGACCGGGACAGTGCACGAGCAGTACCTC.

The CDR3 sequence: CASVRGSSYNEQFF. The CDR3 DNA follows: TGTGCCAGTGTCCGCGGGAGCTCCTACAATGAGCAGTTCTTC. This chain links TRBV25-1 with TRBJ2-1, with 7 bases identical to TRBD2. The CDR3 consists of 14 residues. The trim removed 9 bases at V and 0 bases at J, leaving 5 bases unmatched. Germline assignment: CDR1 MGHDK and CDR2 SYGVNS. Based on the CDR3 plus reference TRBV25-1 and TRBJ2-1, the full variable domain is EADIYQTPRYLVIGTGKKITLECSQTMGHDKMYWYQQDPGMELHLIHYSYGVNSTEKGDLSSESTVSRIRTEHFPLTLESARPSHTSQYLCASVRGSSYNEQFFGPGTRLTVL.

This clonotype was recorded a few times. This sequence joins TRBV12-3 or TRBV12-4 and TRBJ1-1; D unclear. This CDR3 is built from 13 residues. V lost 5 bases and J lost 5, with 12 bases in between. CDR3 region: CASSLFTATEAFF. The DNA of the CDR3 is TGTGCCAGCAGTCTATTCACAGCAACTGAAGCTTTCTTT.

Many counts were recorded for this clonotype. The V and J genes are TRBV5-1 and TRBJ2-7; no clear D. There are 14 residues in the CDR3. Trimming removed 4 bases at V and 2 bases at J, with 13 bases between. In germline, CDR1 is SGHRS, CDR2 YFSETQ. CDR3: CASSVRTGPYEQYF. The DNA of the CDR3 is TGCGCCAGCAGCGTGCGAACGGGCCCCTACGAGCAGTACTTC.

The genes are TRBV12-3 or TRBV12-4 and TRBJ2-5, with D possibly TRBD2 on 6 matching bases. Between the trimmed V and J ends, which lost 5 bases and 6 bases, there was a span of 19 bases. This CDR3 spans 15 amino acids. CDR3 sequence: CASSQDGSSHQTQYF. The CDR3 nucleotides read TGTGCCAGCAGTCAAGACGGGAGCTCTCATCAGACCCAGTACTTC.

In this sample, this clonotype turned up a few times. This chain uses TRBV6-6 with TRBJ2-7; no definite D call. V was pared by 7 bases and J by 4 bases, with 14 bases between. The CDR3 is 13 amino acids. Germline values: CDR1 MNHNY, CDR2 SVGAGI (reference sequence). CDR3 amino acids: CASNDPADYEQYF. CDR3 bases: TGTGCCAGCAACGACCCCGCAGATTACGAGCAGTACTTC.

This chain connects TRBV5-1 to TRBJ2-1; 8 nucleotides match TRBD2. The CDR3 contains 16 residues. V lost 3 bases and J lost 4; bases outside the gene matches: 9. Germline V gene sequence: CDR1 SGHRS, CDR2 YFSETQ. CDR3 in amino acids: CASSSNPGTRYNEQFF. The CDR3, as DNA: TGCGCCAGCAGCTCAAACCCCGGGACTAGATACAATGAGCAGTTCTTC.

The chain combines TRBV5-1 with TRBJ2-7; D remains unclear. Germline V gives CDR1 SGHRS, CDR2 YFSETQ. The CDR3 length is 15 residues. V lost 2 bases, J lost 0 bases, and 12 bases lay in between. The CDR3 is CASSFFLPVSYEQYF. DNA for the CDR3: TGCGCCAGCAGCTTCTTCCTCCCAGTCTCCTACGAGCAGTACTTC. Full variable domain (rest looked up from reference TRBV5-1 and TRBJ2-7): KAGVTQTPRYLIKTRGQQVTLSCSPISGHRSVSWYQQTPGQGLQFLFEYFSETQRNKGNFPGRFSGRQFSNSRSEMNVSTLELGDSALYLCASSFFLPVSYEQYFGPGTRLTVT.

The chain recombines TRBV27 with TRBJ2-2; the match to TRBD1 covers 8 bases. Trimming took 5 bases from V and 6 from J; bases not matched to a gene: 5. Germline V gene data show CDR1 as MNHEY and CDR2 as SMNVEV (reference sequence). CDR3 size: 14 residues. CDR3 sequence reads: CASSVKQGAGELFF. The CDR3 nucleotides read TGTGCCAGCAGTGTAAAACAGGGGGCCGGGGAGCTGTTTTTT.

This clonotype was counted between two and nine times. This rearrangement joins TRBV9 to TRBJ2-2, with D possibly TRBD2 on 5 matching bases. The ends were cut back, 5 bases at V and 5 bases at J, with 19 bases in the middle. CDR3 size: 16 residues. From germline, CDR1 is SGDLS and CDR2 YYNGEE. The CDR3 DNA is TGTGCCAGCAGTGGTAGAGTGCAGCCGGGAACCGGGGAGCTGTTTTTT. This sequence encodes CASSGRVQPGTGELFF.

This chain joins TRBV5-1 and TRBJ1-1, with D tentatively TRBD1 (6 bases). Germline V gene data show CDR1 as SGHRS and CDR2 as YFSETQ. The CDR3 contains 17 residues. The V gene lost 2 bases and the J gene lost 4 bases, with 21 bases spanning the gap. The CDR3 is CASSFRTPTRGGTEAFF. The CDR3 region has the DNA TGCGCCAGCAGCTTTAGAACGCCGACCAGGGGAGGCACTGAAGCTTTCTTT.

The chain combines TRBV5-1 with TRBJ2-3; 7 bases line up with TRBD2. The CDR3 consists of 17 residues. CDR1 SGHRS and CDR2 YFSETQ come from the germline V gene. With V trimmed by 0 bases and J by 1 base, 8 bases remained unmatched. The CDR3 reads CASSLDPITSGTDTQYF. The CDR3 coding sequence is TGCGCCAGCAGCTTGGATCCCATAACTAGCGGCACAGATACGCAGTATTTT. Drawing the rest from reference TRBV5-1 and TRBJ2-3, the complete variable domain is KAGVTQTPRYLIKTRGQQVTLSCSPISGHRSVSWYQQTPGQGLQFLFEYFSETQRNKGNFPGRFSGRQFSNSRSEMNVSTLELGDSALYLCASSLDPITSGTDTQYFGPGTRLTVL.

The V and J genes are TRBV11-2 and TRBJ2-5; D may be TRBD2 (7 bases). V lost 3 bases and J 4 bases, leaving 18 bases between the germline ends. Germline lookup yields CDR1 SGHAT and CDR2 FQNNGV. CDR3 length: 16 amino acids. This chain's CDR3 is CASSLGGGFGRETQYF. CDR3 nucleotide sequence: TGTGCCAGCAGCTTGGGAGGGGGGTTTGGGCGAGAGACCCAGTACTTC. Full variable domain (rest looked up from reference TRBV11-2 and TRBJ2-5): EAGVAQSPRYKIIEKRQSVAFWCNPISGHATLYWYQQILGQGPKLLIQFQNNGVVDDSQLPKDRFSAERLKGVDSTLKIQPAKLEDSAVYLCASSLGGGFGRETQYFGPGTRLLVL.

This clonotype showed up just a few times. This chain links TRBV12-3 or TRBV12-4 with TRBJ2-1, with 8 positions matching TRBD1. The length of the CDR3 is 15 residues. V was clipped by 2 bases and J by 8 bases; unmatched bases: 8. CDR3 in amino acids: CASSLKQGAVDEQFF. Here the CDR3 DNA reads TGTGCCAGCAGTTTAAAGCAGGGGGCGGTGGATGAGCAGTTCTTC.

A few counts support this clonotype. The chain carries TRBV9 and TRBJ1-1; TRBD1 might be the D (5 bases). V lost 4 bases, J lost 4 bases, and 11 bases lay in between. In germline, CDR1 is SGDLS, CDR2 YYNGEE. The length of the CDR3 is 13 residues. The chain's CDR3 is CASSWDGATEAFF. DNA for the CDR3: TGTGCCAGCAGCTGGGACGGAGCCACTGAAGCTTTCTTT.

This rearrangement joins TRBV20-1 to TRBJ2-1; 14 nucleotides line up with TRBD2. CDR1 DFQATT and CDR2 SNEGSKA come from the germline V gene (reference sequence). J lost 8 bases, V lost 1 base, and 1 base had no gene match. The CDR3 has 14 residues. The CDR3 nucleotides read TGCAGTGCTAGAGGGGGACTAGCGGGAGATGAGCAGTTCTTC. As protein: CSARGGLAGDEQFF.